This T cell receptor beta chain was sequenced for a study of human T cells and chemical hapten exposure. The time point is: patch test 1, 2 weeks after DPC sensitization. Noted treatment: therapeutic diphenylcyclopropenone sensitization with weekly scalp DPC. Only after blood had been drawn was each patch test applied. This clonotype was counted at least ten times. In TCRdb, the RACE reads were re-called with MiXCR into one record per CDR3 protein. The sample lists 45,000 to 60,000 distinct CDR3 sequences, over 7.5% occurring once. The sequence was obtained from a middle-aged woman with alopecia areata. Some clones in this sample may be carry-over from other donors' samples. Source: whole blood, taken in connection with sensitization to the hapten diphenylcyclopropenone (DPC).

The CDR3 here is CASSLVGGTQPQHF. The CDR3 DNA follows: TGTGCCAGCAGCTTAGTGGGGGGGACTCAGCCCCAGCATTTT. The rearrangement joins TRBV7-9 to TRBJ1-5; the D gene is possibly TRBD1 (5 bases). Germline loops: CDR1 SEHNR, CDR2 FQNEAQ (reference sequence). The CDR3 has 14 residues. V gave up 1 base and J gave up 6 bases, with 10 bases separating them.